This section outlines one T cell receptor beta chain sequence together with its context. As yet, its antigen is unknown. Per the germline V gene, CDR1 is GTSNPN and CDR2 is SVGIG (reference sequence). Trimming left V 5 bases short and J 3 bases short, with 10 bases between. CDR3 length: 13 residues. The data originate from a study of T cell therapy after organ transplantation. Whole-study context: About 80% of the ten patients were clinical responders. Overall study findings and caveats: CD8 clonality fold change after therapy inversely tracked pretherapy clonality.

The table came from immunoSEQ multiplex PCR; TCRdb's copy has only in-frame clones and leaves some out. The sample contains about 50,000 clones, approximately 94% of which appear only once. V is TRBV30 and J is TRBJ1-4, with a possible D match to TRBD1 (5 bases). Sample: CD8+ T cells from blood, taken before autologous CMV-specific T cell therapy. The receptor's source is a human patient who had received a solid organ transplant and had CMV disease. The CDR3 region has the DNA TGTGCCTGGGGCAGGGAGGCTAATGAAAAACTGTTTTTT. This encodes CAWGREANEKLFF.